The clone carrying this T cell receptor beta chain showed up many times. Its antigen is still unknown. The data belong to a study of T cells in Graves' hyperthyroidism and ophthalmopathy. Overall study context: Peripheral blood was taken when the disease was first diagnosed, before any treatment began.

TCR beta CDR3 regions were amplified from RNA. The HTBI primer set served for first-round RT-PCR of the TCR CDR3. TCRdb used MiXCR to reprocess the multiplex PCR reads, holding one entry per CDR3 protein. The data contain around 600,000 distinct CDR3 sequences, about 14% of them singletons. The CDR3 length is 16 residues. With V trimmed by 3 bases and J by 5 bases, 11 bases remained unmatched. Study-level results: Prediction of ophthalmopathy progression came a median around 6 months pre-onset.

Not enrolled were patients with uncontrolled infection, other autoimmune disease, pregnancy or lactation. The sequenced material came from blood. This chain uses TRBV12-3 or TRBV12-4 with TRBJ2-7, with 9 positions matching TRBD1. This sequence originates from a woman aged 50 to 60 with Graves' ophthalmopathy. CDR3 residues: CASSLAEGQGGDEQYF. The CDR3 DNA follows: TGTGCCAGCAGTTTGGCCGAGGGACAGGGTGGCGACGAGCAGTACTTC.